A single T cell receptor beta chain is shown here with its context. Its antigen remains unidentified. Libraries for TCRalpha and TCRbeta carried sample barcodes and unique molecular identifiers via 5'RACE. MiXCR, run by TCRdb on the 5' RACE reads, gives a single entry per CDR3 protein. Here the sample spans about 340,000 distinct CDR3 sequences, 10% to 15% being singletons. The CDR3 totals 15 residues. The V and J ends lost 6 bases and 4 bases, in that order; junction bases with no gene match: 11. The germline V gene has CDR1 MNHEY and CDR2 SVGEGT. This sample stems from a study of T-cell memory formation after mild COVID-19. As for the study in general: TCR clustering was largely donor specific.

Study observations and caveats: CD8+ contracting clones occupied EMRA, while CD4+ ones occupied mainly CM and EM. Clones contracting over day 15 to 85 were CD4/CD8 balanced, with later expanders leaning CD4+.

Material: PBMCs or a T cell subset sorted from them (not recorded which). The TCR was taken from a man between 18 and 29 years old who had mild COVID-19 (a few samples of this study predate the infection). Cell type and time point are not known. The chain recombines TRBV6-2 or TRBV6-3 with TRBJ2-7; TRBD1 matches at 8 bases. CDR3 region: CASSTARDRFYEQYF. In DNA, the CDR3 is TGTGCCAGCAGCACCGCTCGGGACAGGTTTTACGAGCAGTACTTC.